The 5 T cell receptor beta chains reported below all come from one sample, sequenced in a study of blood T cell repertoires in COVID-19. TCRdb keeps only in-frame clones here, not all; method: immunoSEQ multiplex PCR. Of tens of thousands of clones detected, roughly 84% appear once; the ten largest clones hold about 6.3%. Sample: peripheral blood. All receptors derive from a man between 60 and 75 years old with acute or convalescent COVID-19.

The chain recombines TRBV19 with TRBJ1-5, with TRBD1 identical over 8 bases. This CDR3 region has 12 residues. Germline CDR1 LNHDA, CDR2 SQIVND (reference sequence). Trimming took 6 bases from V and 7 from J; bases not matched to a gene: 2. CDR3 region: CASRPGGQPQHF. CDR3 bases: TGTGCCAGTAGGCCAGGGGGCCAGCCCCAGCATTTT.

This chain joins TRBV5-1 and TRBJ1-2; TRBD1 agrees at 9 bases. V gave up 3 bases and J gave up 3 bases; unmatched junction bases: 3. CDR3 size: 14 residues. Germline values: CDR1 SGHRS, CDR2 YFSETQ. CDR3 sequence: CASSWDRVDYGYTF. The CDR3 region has the DNA TGCGCCAGCAGCTGGGACAGGGTGGACTATGGCTACACCTTC.

The chain has TRBV5-4 and TRBJ2-7; no clear D. The CDR3 is made up of 14 amino acids. The germline V gene encodes CDR1 SGHNT and CDR2 YYREEE (reference sequence). V dropped 0 bases and J dropped 0 bases, with 7 bases sitting between them. In DNA form, the CDR3 reads TGTGCCAGCAGCTTGGGCGGTTACTCCTACGAGCAGTACTTC. Residues: CASSLGGYSYEQYF. Together with reference TRBV5-4 and TRBJ2-7, the CDR3 gives the full variable domain: ETGVTQSPTHLIKTRGQQVTLRCSSQSGHNTVSWYQQALGQGPQFIFQYYREEENGRGNFPPRFSGLQFPNYSSELNVNALELDDSALYLCASSLGGYSYEQYFGPGTRLTVT.

V is TRBV6-6 and J is TRBJ2-2; 10 bases map to TRBD2. The ends lost 5 bases at V and 1 base at J; junction bases unmatched: 16. CDR1 MNHNY and CDR2 SVGAGI come from the germline V gene (reference sequence). The CDR3 consists of 20 residues. The CDR3 sequence is CASSRNPPSGGVLNTGELFF. As DNA, the CDR3 is TGTGCCAGCAGTCGCAATCCCCCTAGCGGGGGAGTCTTGAACACCGGGGAGCTGTTTTTT.

This clone appeared a single time. The CDR3 DNA follows: TGTGCCACCAGCAGAGGGCGGGACAGGGTAGACAATGAGCAGTTCTTC. It translates to CATSRGRDRVDNEQFF. The V and J genes are TRBV15 and TRBJ2-1; 9 nucleotides match TRBD1. This CDR3 region has 16 residues. The germline V gene has CDR1 LNHNV and CDR2 YYDKDF (reference sequence). The J segment lost 5 bases and the V segment lost 1 base, leaving 6 bases of the junction unmatched.